Following are 31 T cell receptor beta chains from one sample sequenced in a study of T cell repertoires in cytomegalovirus infection. Their recognized antigens are unknown. TCRdb analysed the reads with MiXCR anew, one entry per CDR3 protein. The data hold some 940,000 distinct CDR3 sequences, with less than 40% observed a single time. The specimen comprised cultured CD8+ T cells from PBMCs, sampled from culture after CMV antigen stimulation. All receptors derive from a human donor in good health (CMV status not recorded). Some clones in this sample may be carry-over from other donors' samples.

This chain uses TRBV20-1 with TRBJ2-3; D unresolved. Trimming pared 0 bases from V and 0 bases from J, leaving 25 bases between. Looked up from germline, CDR1 is DFQATT and CDR2 is SNEGSKA (reference sequence). The CDR3 sequence is 20 residues long. DNA of the CDR3: TGCAGTGCTAGAGATTGGTCCCTGGCGAGTGTGACGGGTAGCACAGATACGCAGTATTTT. Amino acids: CSARDWSLASVTGSTDTQYF.

This rearrangement joins TRBV10-3 to TRBJ1-3, with TRBD1 matching over 10 bases. Germline V gene sequence: CDR1 ENHRY, CDR2 SYGVKD. Losses at the gene ends were 11 bases for V and 4 bases for J; bases not matched to a gene: 14. There are 16 residues in the CDR3. The CDR3 here is CAVHRDRGSSGNTIYF. The DNA of the CDR3 is TGTGCCGTCCACCGGGACAGGGGCTCTTCAGGAAACACCATATATTTT.

This clonotype was seen only once. The chain carries TRBV29-1 and TRBJ1-1, with D hard to call. The ends were cut back, 1 base at V and 1 base at J, with 7 bases in the middle. CDR1 and CDR2 from the germline V gene are SQVTM and ANQGSEA. This CDR3 has 13 residues. The CDR3 spells CSVEGSSNTEAFF. CDR3 in DNA: TGCAGCGTTGAAGGGTCGTCGAACACTGAAGCTTTCTTT.

This sequence joins TRBV29-1 and TRBJ2-7, with D uncertain. The CDR3 covers 12 residues. In germline, CDR1 is SQVTM, CDR2 ANQGSEA. The V end lost 4 bases, the J end lost 1 base, and 8 bases lay between the germline ends. CDR3 sequence (DNA): TGCAGCGTTGGGCCGGGTTCCTACGAGCAGTACTTC. This gives the protein CSVGPGSYEQYF.

This clonotype was observed a few times. Written as DNA, the CDR3 is TGTGCCAGCAGCCCCCCCGGGACAGTGGCCTACAATGAGCAGTTCTTC. Its protein product is CASSPPGTVAYNEQFF. The chain links TRBV7-9 to TRBJ2-1; 7 bases line up with TRBD1. J was trimmed by 2 bases and V by 5 bases; bases with no gene match: 9. The CDR3 runs to 16 residues. The germline V gene encodes CDR1 SEHNR and CDR2 FQNEAQ (reference sequence).

The chain is built from TRBV7-9 and TRBJ1-3, with D maybe TRBD1 (6 bases). V was pared by 3 bases and J by 7 bases, with 19 bases between. The CDR3 sequence is 16 residues long. Germline V lookup: CDR1 SEHNR, CDR2 FQNEAQ (reference sequence). CDR3 region: CASSFAAGGSKNTIYF. CDR3 DNA: TGTGCCAGCAGCTTCGCGGCTGGGGGCTCTAAGAACACCATATATTTT. The variable domain in full, completed from reference TRBV7-9 and TRBJ1-3, reads DTGVSQNPRHKITKRGQNVTFRCDPISEHNRLYWYRQTLGQGPEFLTYFQNEAQLEKSRLLSDRFSAERPKGSFSTLEIQRTEQGDSAMYLCASSFAAGGSKNTIYFGEGSWLTVV.

The chain has TRBV6-4 and TRBJ2-7; D uncertain. CDR3 length: 12 residues. The germline V gene encodes CDR1 MRHNA and CDR2 SNTAGT. V was cut by 4 bases and J by 6 bases, with 10 bases left in between. Written as DNA, the CDR3 is TGTGCCAGCAGTGCCTCCCAGGCCGAGCAGTACGTC. Protein: CASSASQAEQYV.

A few counts support this clonotype. The V and J genes are TRBV19 and TRBJ2-7; D may match TRBD1 or TRBD2 (5 bases each). The CDR3 covers 14 residues. Trimming left V 6 bases short and J 3 bases short, with 15 bases between. The germline V gene encodes CDR1 LNHDA and CDR2 SQIVND (reference sequence). CDR3 nucleotide sequence: TGTGCCAGTAGCACGACTACAGGTATCTACGAGCAGTACTTC. This encodes CASSTTTGIYEQYF.

Regarding this clonotype: It may be a read error: a sequence one base away is much more abundant. The chain employs TRBV7-8 and TRBJ1-5; no definite D call. This CDR3 is 17 amino acids long. Per germline, CDR1 SGHVS and CDR2 FQNEAQ. The CDR3 DNA reads as TGTGCCAGCAGCTTCTTAGAGGGCCAGCCAGGCAATCACCCCCAGCATTTT. Translating gives CASSFLEGQPGNHPQHF. Full variable domain (remainder filled in from reference TRBV7-8 and TRBJ1-5): GAGVSQSPRYKVAKRGQDVALRCDPISGHVSLFWYQQALGQGPEFLTYFQNEAQLDKSGLPSDRFFAERPEGSVSTLKIQRTQQEDSAVYLCASSFLEGQPGNHPQHFGDGTRLSIL.

The chain has TRBV27 and TRBJ2-1, with no clear D. The CDR3 spans 15 residues. CDR1 is MNHEY, CDR2 SMNVEV, per germline (reference sequence). V lost 5 bases to trimming and J lost 9 bases, with 20 bases between them. The CDR3 region is CASSVPSNVGLEQFF. In nucleotides, the CDR3 is TGTGCCAGCAGTGTCCCTTCCAATGTCGGCCTTGAGCAGTTCTTC.

This clonotype occurred a few times. The chain links TRBV7-9 to TRBJ1-2; the D gene is possibly TRBD1 (6 bases). The CDR3 runs 19 residues. The ends were cut back, 5 bases at V and 4 bases at J, with 29 bases in the middle. From germline, CDR1 is SEHNR and CDR2 FQNEAQ (reference sequence). The CDR3 spells CASSDLGGEVSGFSYGYTF. The DNA for the CDR3 is TGTGCCAGCAGCGACCTAGGGGGGGAGGTGTCGGGTTTCTCCTATGGCTACACCTTC.

This clonotype was seen a handful of times. The chain is built from TRBV12-3 or TRBV12-4 and TRBJ2-1; D may be TRBD1 or TRBD2 (6 bases each). V shed 6 bases and J shed 6 bases, with 18 bases lying between them. The CDR3 extends over 15 amino acids. The CDR3 sequence is CASSSTRGMGNEQFF. The CDR3 coding sequence is TGTGCCAGCAGCTCGACTAGGGGGATGGGCAATGAGCAGTTCTTC.

There are many counts of this clonotype. The chain couples TRBV7-9 to TRBJ1-2; tentatively, D is TRBD1 (6 bases). Trimming took off 5 bases at V and 4 bases at J, with 17 bases between the two ends. Germline lookup yields CDR1 SEHNR and CDR2 FQNEAQ (reference sequence). This CDR3 has 15 residues. The CDR3 coding sequence is TGTGCCAGCAGCCCCCCCCAGGGGAGTCTCTATGGCTACACCTTC. It yields the protein CASSPPQGSLYGYTF.

The genes are TRBV9 and TRBJ1-2; 10 nucleotides line up with TRBD1. J gave up 4 bases and V 3 bases, and 6 bases lay outside the gene matches. Per germline, CDR1 SGDLS and CDR2 YYNGEE. The CDR3 length is 15 residues. The DNA for the CDR3 is TGTGCCAGCAGCGGGGACAGGGGCTGGAGCTATGGCTACACCTTC. Encoded protein: CASSGDRGWSYGYTF.

This clonotype was found a few times. The genes are TRBV6-5 and TRBJ2-5; 7 positions match TRBD2. The CDR3 length is 16 residues. V lost 0 bases to trimming and J lost 5 bases; unmatched junction nucleotides: 9. Germline V lookup: CDR1 MNHEY, CDR2 SVGAGI. CDR3 sequence: CASSYSSAGDWETQYF. The CDR3, as DNA: TGTGCCAGCAGTTACTCTAGCGCGGGAGACTGGGAGACCCAGTACTTC.

In its sample, this clonotype was seen a few times. DNA of the CDR3: TGTGCCAGCAGCCCCGGTCCTAGCGGGGGGAAAGATACGCAGTATTTT. Translation gives CASSPGPSGGKDTQYF. The chain carries TRBV7-6 and TRBJ2-3, with 11 positions matching TRBD2. V was pared by 5 bases and J by 5 bases, with 9 bases of the junction left unmatched. Germline V gene lookup returns CDR1 SGHVS and CDR2 FNYEAQ. This CDR3 spans 16 amino acids.

This clonotype appeared many times. The chain employs TRBV7-2 and TRBJ2-7, with 9 bases that match TRBD2. CDR1 SGHTA and CDR2 FQGNSA come from the germline V gene. This CDR3 has 14 residues. After removal of 2 bases from V and 7 bases from J, the junction contained 6 bases not matched to a gene. CDR3 coding DNA: TGTGCCAGCAGCTTACTGCTAGCGGGGTTTGAGCAGTACTTC. It translates to CASSLLLAGFEQYF.

This rearrangement joins TRBV7-9 to TRBJ2-6, with D possibly TRBD2 on 5 matching bases. CDR3 size: 15 residues. Deletions cut 4 bases from V and 2 bases from J, with 9 bases between. Germline V lookup: CDR1 SEHNR, CDR2 FQNEAQ (reference sequence). The CDR3 coding sequence is TGTGCCAGCAGCTCTGGGAGAGCTGGGGCCAACGTCCTGACTTTC. Protein product: CASSSGRAGANVLTF.

This clonotype was observed many times. The V and J genes are TRBV7-6 and TRBJ2-3, with TRBD2 matching 15 bases. CDR1 and CDR2 (germline): SGHVS, FNYEAQ. J gave up 4 bases and V 5 bases, and 7 bases lay outside the gene matches. The CDR3 sequence is 17 residues long. This CDR3 reads CASSPWTSGGAADTQYF. The CDR3 DNA is TGTGCCAGCAGCCCATGGACTAGCGGGGGGGCCGCAGATACGCAGTATTTT.

This clonotype was seen at least ten times. The V call is TRBV27, the J call TRBJ2-1; maybe TRBD2 (6 bases). Per the germline V gene, CDR1 is MNHEY and CDR2 is SMNVEV (reference sequence). This CDR3 has 11 residues. Trimming took 8 bases from V and 4 from J, leaving 6 bases between them. This CDR3 reads CASGGYNEQFF. In DNA form, the CDR3 reads TGTGCCAGCGGAGGGTACAATGAGCAGTTCTTC.

The chain combines TRBV20-1 with TRBJ1-1; the D is unclear. The germline CDR1 and CDR2 sequences are DFQATT and SNEGSKA (reference sequence). The CDR3 covers 12 residues. V gave up 1 base and J gave up 8 bases, with 11 bases separating them. This CDR3 reads CSARAIELEAFF. As DNA, the CDR3 is TGCAGTGCTAGAGCGATTGAATTGGAAGCTTTCTTT.

At least ten counts were recorded for this clonotype. V is TRBV7-2 and J is TRBJ2-3; D is unclear. Germline V gene sequence: CDR1 SGHTA, CDR2 FQGNSA. Between the trimmed V and J ends, which lost 4 bases and 3 bases, there was a span of 8 bases. The CDR3 totals 13 residues. The CDR3 region is CASSYRPTDTQYF. The CDR3 DNA reads TGTGCCAGCAGCTACCGACCGACAGATACGCAGTATTTT.

The chain recombines TRBV12-3 or TRBV12-4 with TRBJ1-3; no definite D call. Trimming cost V 7 bases and J 2 bases, with 9 bases left between them. CDR3 length: 13 amino acids. CDR3 region: CASIIGAGNTIYF. CDR3 bases: TGTGCCAGCATCATTGGGGCTGGAAACACCATATATTTT.

The chain recombines TRBV12-3 or TRBV12-4 with TRBJ2-7; TRBD2 agrees at 9 bases. The CDR3 length is 16 residues. The V segment lost 5 bases and the J segment 10 bases; nucleotides outside the gene matches: 18. CDR3 bases: TGTGCCAGCAGTGACCGTAGCGGGGGAGCTCCTACGACTCAGTACTTC. The encoded protein is CASSDRSGGAPTTQYF.

The genes are TRBV6-5 and TRBJ2-5; D is possibly TRBD1 (6 bases). Germline loops: CDR1 MNHEY, CDR2 SVGAGI. The V end lost 6 bases, the J end lost 1 base, and 15 bases lay between the germline ends. There are 15 residues in the CDR3. The CDR3, as DNA: TGTGCCAGCAGCCCCGGACAGTCCCTCCAAGAGACCCAGTACTTC. Its translation: CASSPGQSLQETQYF.

The chain links TRBV28 to TRBJ1-5; D is unresolved. CDR1 is MDHEN and CDR2 is SYDVKM in the germline V gene. This CDR3 region has 15 residues. The V gene lost 3 bases and the J gene lost 0 bases, with 9 bases spanning the gap. Here the CDR3 DNA reads TGTGCCAGCAGTTTTGAGGTTTATAGCAATCAGCCCCAGCATTTT. Translation: CASSFEVYSNQPQHF.

A remark on this clonotype: A much bigger clone sits one base away, suggesting this may be a read error. This rearrangement joins TRBV7-4 to TRBJ1-3, with D hard to call. This CDR3 has 14 residues. Germline V gene sequence: CDR1 SGHVT, CDR2 SQSDAQ. The CDR3 is CASRNTQSGKTIYF. Here the CDR3 DNA reads TGTGCCAGCAGGAACACACAGTCTGGAAAGACCATATATTTT.

Note on this clonotype: A much bigger clone sits one base away, suggesting this may be a read error. The CDR3 reads CVSTLTRLAGGQGNEQFF. The CDR3 bases are TGTGTCAGCACCTTAACCCGACTAGCGGGGGGTCAAGGGAATGAGCAGTTCTTC. V is TRBV12-3 or TRBV12-4 and J is TRBJ2-1, with 13 bases matching TRBD2. This CDR3 contains 18 residues.

This sequence joins TRBV7-6 and TRBJ1-1; D call uncertain. CDR3 length equals 14 residues. The V end was cut by 5 bases, the J end by 2 bases, with 12 bases between. Germline V gene sequence: CDR1 SGHVS, CDR2 FNYEAQ. CDR3 nucleotide sequence: TGTGCCAGCAGCCCAAACAGATTTAACACTGAAGCTTTCTTT. It codes for CASSPNRFNTEAFF. The full variable domain, rest sourced from reference TRBV7-6 and TRBJ1-1, is GAGVSQSPRYKVTKRGQDVALRCDPISGHVSLYWYRQALGQGPEFLTYFNYEAQQDKSGLPNDRFSAERPEGSISTLTIQRTEQRDSAMYRCASSPNRFNTEAFFGQGTRLTVV.

This clonotype was seen a handful of times. The chain links TRBV13 to TRBJ1-2; 10 nucleotides agree with TRBD1. The CDR3 is 16 residues long. The junction had 9 bases not matched to a gene; V was cut back by 4 bases and J by 4 bases. The germline V gene encodes CDR1 PRHDT and CDR2 FYEKMQ (reference sequence). This CDR3 reads CASSSRQGAWGYGYTF. The DNA of the CDR3 is TGTGCCAGCAGCTCACGACAGGGGGCTTGGGGCTATGGCTACACCTTC.

The V gene is TRBV9, the J gene TRBJ2-2, with D tentatively TRBD1 (5 bases). V was pared by 1 base and J by 5 bases, with 12 bases between. Germline lookup yields CDR1 SGDLS and CDR2 YYNGEE. The CDR3 has 15 amino acids. CDR3 bases: TGTGCCAGCAGCGTAAATTCAGCAGGGACCGGGGAGCTGTTTTTT. Encoded protein: CASSVNSAGTGELFF.